This TCR beta chain was documented in a study of blood T cell repertoires in COVID-19. Sequenced by immunoSEQ multiplex PCR; TCRdb stores in-frame clones only, minus some. The repertoire includes some 180,000 clones, about 88% of them detected once, and roughly a sixth sits in the top ten. Trimming cost V 0 bases and J 0 bases, with 8 bases left between them. CDR1 and CDR2 (germline): SGHRS, YFSETQ. This CDR3 is built from 15 residues. V and J are TRBV5-1 and TRBJ2-3; D is unclear. Sequenced: peripheral blood. The clonotype comes from a middle-aged man with COVID-19, enrolled during active disease. DNA of the CDR3: TGCGCCAGCAGCTTGGCCGTGGCTAGCACAGATACGCAGTATTTT. Protein product: CASSLAVASTDTQYF.